Presented here are 5 T cell receptor beta chains from one specimen sequenced in a study of cytomegalovirus exposure and HLA in healthy donors. 13 Jbeta primers and 60 Vbeta primers were used for the PCR. Clones were sequenced by immunoSEQ multiplex PCR, and TCRdb holds only the in-frame ones, with some missing. There are about 200,000 clones in the sample; more than 65% occur only once, and less than 2% lies in the top ten. The sequenced sample was PBMCs. The receptors come from a man aged 45 to 65 in good health and CMV-seronegative.

The chain carries TRBV4-2 and TRBJ2-2, with 10 positions matching TRBD2. Trimming cost V 4 bases and J 7 bases; bases outside gene matches: 9. Per the germline V gene, CDR1 is LGHNA and CDR2 is YNFKEQ. The CDR3 has 16 residues. CDR3 bases: TGTGCCAGCAGCCCCCCAGCGGGAGGGCCCAACGGGGAGCTGTTTTTT. Translation: CASSPPAGGPNGELFF.

This rearrangement joins TRBV6-1 to TRBJ2-3, with unresolved D. The CDR3 covers 12 residues. CDR1 is MNHNS, CDR2 SASEGT, per germline. Trimming shortened V by 4 bases and J by 4 bases, and 6 bases separated the two germline ends. CDR3 bases: TGTGCCAGCAGTGCGGTTTCAGATACGCAGTATTTT. Protein: CASSAVSDTQYF.

This clone was found a few times. This chain connects TRBV6-6 to TRBJ2-5; 7 nucleotides align to TRBD1. The germline gives CDR1 MNHNY, CDR2 SVGAGI (reference sequence). V lost 4 bases, J lost 2 bases, and 4 bases stayed unmatched. The CDR3 loop spans 14 amino acids. The CDR3, as DNA: TGTGCCAGCAGTTTCCCGGGACAGCAAGAGACCCAGTACTTC. It yields the protein CASSFPGQQETQYF.

There are a few counts of this clone. V usage is TRBV6-5 and J usage is TRBJ1-4; TRBD1 matches 8 bases. The V gene's germline CDR1 is MNHEY and CDR2 SVGAGI. The CDR3 consists of 12 residues. With V trimmed by 6 bases and J by 10 bases, 4 bases remained unmatched. The CDR3 DNA reads TGTGCCAGCAGCCAACAGGGGGTAAAACTGTTTTTT. Translating gives CASSQQGVKLFF.

V is TRBV5-1 and J is TRBJ2-1; 10 bases are a match to TRBD2. Looked up from germline, CDR1 is SGHRS and CDR2 is YFSETQ. V trimming: 2 bases; J trimming: 7 bases; junction bases outside the gene matches: 6. This CDR3 contains 15 residues. The CDR3, as DNA: TGCGCCAGCAGCTTAGGGCTAGCGGGAGCAAATGAGCAGTTCTTC. Its translation: CASSLGLAGANEQFF.